What follows are 19 T cell receptor beta chains derived from one specimen sequenced in a study of radiation and T cells in renal cell carcinoma. The time point is: baseline pretreatment blood. The treatment here: 15 Gy SBRT to primary tumor, nephrectomy 4 weeks later. The method was immunoSEQ multiplex PCR; TCRdb's version includes in-frame clones alone and lacks a portion of them. Among about 95,000 clones listed, around nine tenths were seen once. Sequences were derived from blood, sampled from a patient whose treatment included radiotherapy and nephrectomy. The receptors originated from a man aged 50 to 60 with renal cell carcinoma.

The V and J genes are TRBV29-1 and TRBJ2-2; D is ambiguous. With 6 bases removed from V and 2 bases from J, the gap between germline ends came to 19 bases. Germline V gene sequence: CDR1 SQVTM, CDR2 ANQGSEA. The CDR3 extends over 16 amino acids. CDR3 in amino acids: CSVVITRVSNTGELFF. In nucleotides, the CDR3 is TGCAGCGTCGTAATCACCCGGGTCTCAAACACCGGGGAGCTGTTTTTT.

The chain employs TRBV7-6 and TRBJ2-5; TRBD2 matches at 9 bases. This CDR3 is built from 18 residues. Germline V gene lookup returns CDR1 SGHVS and CDR2 FNYEAQ. The J segment lost 5 bases and the V segment lost 1 base, leaving 14 bases of the junction unmatched. The CDR3 DNA is TGTGCCAGCAGCTTAGAGGCTAGCGGGATAAAGCGGGACGAGACCCAGTACTTC. Translating it yields CASSLEASGIKRDETQYF. Variable domain in full (rest from reference TRBV7-6 and TRBJ2-5): GAGVSQSPRYKVTKRGQDVALRCDPISGHVSLYWYRQALGQGPEFLTYFNYEAQQDKSGLPNDRFSAERPEGSISTLTIQRTEQRDSAMYRCASSLEASGIKRDETQYFGPGTRLLVL.

The chain recombines TRBV7-2 with TRBJ2-7; possible D gene TRBD2, 5 bases. This CDR3 is built from 16 residues. V lost 1 base and J 0 bases, leaving 13 bases between the germline ends. Germline V gives CDR1 SGHTA, CDR2 FQGNSA. The CDR3 region is CASSLGPRESSYEQYF. Here the CDR3 DNA reads TGTGCCAGCAGCTTAGGCCCCCGGGAAAGCTCCTACGAGCAGTACTTC.

The V and J genes are TRBV6-1 and TRBJ2-3; TRBD2 is a possible D gene (5 bases). The CDR3 extends over 14 amino acids. V lost 6 bases and J 2 bases, leaving 12 bases between the germline ends. Germline CDR1 is MNHNS and CDR2 is SASEGT. The CDR3 bases are TGTGCCAGCAGCGTCGAGGGCCTCACAGATACGCAGTATTTT. Its translation: CASSVEGLTDTQYF.

This rearrangement joins TRBV7-2 to TRBJ1-5; D unclear. In germline, CDR1 is SGHTA, CDR2 FQGNSA. Between the trimmed V and J ends, which lost 5 bases and 0 bases, there was a span of 5 bases. This CDR3 has 13 amino acids. The CDR3 spells CASSVYSNQPQHF. CDR3 nucleotides: TGTGCCAGCAGCGTTTATAGCAATCAGCCCCAGCATTTT.

This chain links TRBV19 with TRBJ1-5; D is undetermined. The V gene lost 4 bases and the J gene lost 7 bases, with 17 bases spanning the gap. There are 15 residues in the CDR3. The germline V gene encodes CDR1 LNHDA and CDR2 SQIVND (reference sequence). CDR3 sequence: CASSTWSVGSQPQHF. The CDR3 DNA reads TGTGCCAGTAGTACCTGGAGTGTGGGGTCCCAGCCCCAGCATTTT.

The gene calls are TRBV30 and TRBJ2-7, with TRBD1 as a possible D gene (5 bases). The CDR3 runs 11 residues. The germline gives CDR1 GTSNPN, CDR2 SVGIG (reference sequence). V lost 3 bases and J 7 bases, leaving 10 bases between the germline ends. The CDR3 reads CAWRQEGEQYF. CDR3 nucleotide sequence: TGTGCCTGGAGACAGGAAGGGGAGCAGTACTTC.

The rearrangement uses TRBV5-4 and TRBJ2-1; 9 nucleotides agree with TRBD1. Per the germline V gene, CDR1 is SGHNT and CDR2 is YYREEE (reference sequence). Trimming at V came to 4 bases and at J to 8 bases, leaving 7 bases not matched to a gene. CDR3 length: 14 residues. The CDR3 is CASSKTQGAHEQFF. Written as DNA, the CDR3 is TGTGCCAGCAGCAAGACACAGGGGGCCCATGAGCAGTTCTTC.

About this clone: This sample includes further DNA sequences coding for the same CDR3. The rearrangement uses TRBV28 and TRBJ2-7; D ambiguous. Per germline, CDR1 MDHEN and CDR2 SYDVKM. There are 13 residues in the CDR3. Trimming removed 2 bases at V and 2 bases at J, with 7 bases between. As DNA, the CDR3 is TGTGCCAGCAGTTTAGGTAGCACCTACGAGCAGTACTTC. It yields the protein CASSLGSTYEQYF.

The chain has TRBV6-5 and TRBJ2-3; possible D gene TRBD1, 6 bases. Germline CDR1 MNHEY, CDR2 SVGAGI. CDR3 length: 14 residues. Trimming took off 5 bases at V and 2 bases at J, with 11 bases between the two ends. CDR3 sequence: CASSVQGNTDTQYF. The CDR3 nucleotides read TGTGCCAGCAGTGTACAGGGAAACACAGATACGCAGTATTTT.

This clone has a handful of counts. V and J are TRBV6-5 and TRBJ1-5, with D hard to call. The V end lost 0 bases, the J end lost 0 bases, and 6 bases lay between the germline ends. This CDR3 has 15 residues. Per the germline V gene, CDR1 is MNHEY and CDR2 is SVGAGI. The CDR3 DNA reads TGTGCCAGCAGTTACTCAGAAGATAGCAATCAGCCCCAGCATTTT. Protein sequence: CASSYSEDSNQPQHF.

This sequence joins TRBV10-3 and TRBJ1-5, with D uncertain. V lost 2 bases and J 10 bases, leaving 12 bases between the germline ends. The CDR3 loop spans 13 amino acids. Germline CDR1 reads ENHRY; CDR2 reads SYGVKD. Here the CDR3 reads CAISEPPDLPQHF. In DNA form, the CDR3 reads TGTGCCATCAGTGAGCCACCGGATTTACCCCAGCATTTT.

The chain has TRBV9 and TRBJ2-1; 8 bases fit TRBD2. From germline, CDR1 is SGDLS and CDR2 YYNGEE. J lost 10 bases, V lost 2 bases, and 11 bases had no gene match. The CDR3 contains 15 residues. The chain's CDR3 is CASSVIAGPPPEQFF. The CDR3 nucleotides are TGTGCCAGCAGCGTTATAGCGGGGCCACCTCCGGAGCAGTTCTTC.

This clone occurred a few times. The J gene is TRBJ2-2, the V gene TRBV5-1; maybe TRBD2 (6 bases). The ends were cut back, 0 bases at V and 3 bases at J, with 9 bases in the middle. The germline V gene has CDR1 SGHRS and CDR2 YFSETQ. This CDR3 is 15 amino acids long. The CDR3 DNA is TGCGCCAGCAGCTTGGCCGGAGGGGACACCGGGGAGCTGTTTTTT. It yields the protein CASSLAGGDTGELFF.

A single count supports this clone. The gene calls are TRBV29-1 and TRBJ1-2; D not resolved. The CDR3 contains 13 residues. Germline-derived CDR1 and CDR2 are SQVTM and ANQGSEA. V gave up 4 bases and J gave up 2 bases, with 11 bases separating them. The CDR3 DNA reads as TGCAGCGTTGGATTAGGTTCAAACTATGGCTACACCTTC. It specifies CSVGLGSNYGYTF.

The J gene is TRBJ1-4, the V gene TRBV6-6; no clear D gene. The CDR3 runs to 14 residues. Per the germline V gene, CDR1 is MNHNY and CDR2 is SVGAGI (reference sequence). V lost 6 bases and J lost 0, with 8 bases in between. CDR3 loop: CASRGPATNEKLFF. The DNA of the CDR3 is TGTGCCAGCAGAGGACCTGCAACTAATGAAAAACTGTTTTTT.

The sample holds a few counts of this clone. The chain couples TRBV6-5 to TRBJ2-3; 12 bases are shared with TRBD1. The CDR3 contains 15 residues. Germline V gives CDR1 MNHEY, CDR2 SVGAGI. Unmatched junction bases numbered 3, after V lost 4 bases and J lost 4 bases. This CDR3 is CASSSGTGGADTQYF. The CDR3 region has the DNA TGTGCCAGCAGTTCCGGGACAGGGGGCGCAGATACGCAGTATTTT.

The chain employs TRBV5-1 and TRBJ2-7, with 9 bases matching TRBD2. The CDR3 sequence is 16 residues long. Germline CDR1 reads SGHRS; CDR2 reads YFSETQ. Trimming took 3 bases from V and 2 from J; bases not matched to a gene: 9. The CDR3 DNA is TGCGCCAGCAGCTCTACGGGGACTAGCAAAACCTACGAGCAGTACTTC. It translates to CASSSTGTSKTYEQYF.

The chain joins TRBV19 to TRBJ1-1, with D perhaps matching TRBD1 (5 bases). The CDR3 has 14 amino acids. Per germline, CDR1 LNHDA and CDR2 SQIVND (reference sequence). Between the trimmed V and J ends, which lost 6 bases and 0 bases, there was a span of 11 bases. The CDR3 loop reads CASRRQGLNTEAFF. The CDR3 nucleotides are TGTGCCAGTAGGAGGCAGGGATTGAACACTGAAGCTTTCTTT.